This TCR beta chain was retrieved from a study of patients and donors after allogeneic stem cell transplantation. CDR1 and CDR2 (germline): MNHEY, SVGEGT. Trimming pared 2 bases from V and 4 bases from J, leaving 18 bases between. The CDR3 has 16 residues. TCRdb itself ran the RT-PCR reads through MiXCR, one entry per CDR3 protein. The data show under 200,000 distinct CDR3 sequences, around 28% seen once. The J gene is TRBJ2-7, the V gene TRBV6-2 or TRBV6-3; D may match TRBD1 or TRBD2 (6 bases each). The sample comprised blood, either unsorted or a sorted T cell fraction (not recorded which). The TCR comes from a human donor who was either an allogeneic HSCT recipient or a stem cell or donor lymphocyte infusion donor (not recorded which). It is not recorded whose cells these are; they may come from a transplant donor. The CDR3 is CASSYGPGANQYEQYF. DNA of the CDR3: TGTGCCAGCAGTTACGGGCCGGGGGCGAATCAGTACGAGCAGTACTTC.